The table lists the clone carrying this T cell receptor (beta chain) with many counts. CDR3 length: 16 amino acids. Trimming removed 4 bases at V and 4 bases at J, with 19 bases between. Germline assignment: CDR1 SGHAT and CDR2 FQNNGV. Repertoires were generated with immunoSEQ multiplex PCR, while TCRdb's copy carries only in-frame clones and drops some. This sample has about 330,000 clones, with approximately 79% found just once. These data come from a study of shared clonotypes between healthy human individuals. This clonotype was obtained from a man aged 30 to 39 in good health. The V and J genes are TRBV11-2 and TRBJ1-1; D perhaps matches TRBD1 (6 bases). The sample comprised memory CD4+ T cells sorted from blood. Subset reported: CD45RA-negative fraction. The CDR3 protein is CASSSLTGARSTEAFF. CDR3 nucleotides: TGTGCCAGCAGCTCCCTTACGGGGGCCAGGAGCACTGAAGCTTTCTTT.